Included here is one TCR beta chain sequence, with context. This clone was found once. Its antigen is still unknown. Nothing much larger sits one base from this clone, and base qualities are not available. The treatment or condition label for this specimen denotes: 15 to 20 received Ad26.COV2.S at low or high dose, single or two shots; about 5 received placebo; per-sample allocation not given. For vaccine and placebo recipients, the sequenced repertoires came from samples collected on day 63 after the first injection. In Cohort 1b, 25 or so adults aged 18-55 years were enrolled at a single site in Boston, USA, between 29 July and 7 August 2020. Ad26.COV2.S was a replication-incompetent adenovirus type 26 vector that expressed a prefusion-stabilized SARS-CoV-2 spike protein derived from the original Wuhan strain. The data originate from a study of Ad26.COV2.S vaccination and SARS-CoV-2 variants (dated by TCRdb to the early 2020s). As for the study more broadly: Vaccine-arm donors were drawn from COV1001, a multicentre, randomized, double-blind, placebo-controlled phase I-IIa trial of Ad26.COV2.S in healthy adults. Dosing of Ad26.COV2.S was intramuscular, at either 5x10^10 or 1x10^11 viral particles, delivered as one shot or as two shots spaced 56 days apart. Investigators did not know the trial group allocation while performing experiments and assessing outcomes. Participants in the trial were split at random into five groups of five each, receiving low-dose or high-dose Ad26.COV2.S once or twice, or else placebo on both occasions. The TCR-sequenced set comprised around 32 samples: approximately 19 Ad26.COV2.S vaccine recipients, 5 placebo recipients and 8 SARS-CoV-2 convalescent individuals. TCRbeta repertoire sequencing served as the tool for gauging how specific and how broad the SARS-CoV-2-reactive T cell receptors were following Ad26.COV2.S vaccination.

The immunoSEQ Assay was used to sequence TCRbeta CDR3 regions. After extraction, genomic DNA underwent amplification by bias-controlled multiplex PCR, followed by high-throughput sequencing. The paper's data handling went like this. To quantify the absolute abundance of every unique TCRbeta CDR3 region, sequences were collapsed and filtered. T cell fraction was estimated by normalizing TCRbeta template counts to usable DNA, with usable DNA measured through amplification of reference genes found in all nucleated cells. Repertoire TCRs were annotated as SARS-CoV-2-specific when V gene, CDR3 amino acid sequence and J gene were exactly matched to a known reactive TCR set. The reference SARS-CoV-2 TCR set was derived from MIRA and filtered for enrichment in COVID-19-positive ImmuneCODE repertoires, a step that removed public or cross-reactive TCRs. Drawing on the MIRA antigens, annotated TCRs were analysed further at the level of specific ORF or position within ORF. Breadth was defined as annotated unique rearrangements over total unique productive rearrangements; depth was the summed frequency of those rearrangements. Two-sided Wilcoxon rank-sum tests were used to compare TCR breadth between groups. This is the immuneACCESS table as TCRdb keeps it, with only in-frame sequences that have V and J called. A part of the clones is gone; compared with another copy, unresolved V genes explain less than half, and the rest is unexplained. For V, J and clone size, that table is used; D and trimming come from the DNA. This sample lists about 460,000 clones; about 89% were detected once. The top ten constitute about 1.7% of the sample.

The research as a whole found: Vaccine and placebo recipients had comparable non-spike TCR breadth, which fits with the vaccine containing only spike. After vaccination, substantial breadth of spike-specific CD8+ and CD4+ T cell responses was reported. Spike-specific TCR breadth was higher in Ad26.COV2.S recipients than in placebo recipients (P = 0.0014). The authors noted that total T cell responses may have been underestimated by the TCR breadth and depth analyses. Comparing responses between vaccine doses or regimens was not something the study was powered to do.

The clonotype was recovered from a person between 18 and 60 years old who received the Ad26.COV2.S COVID-19 vaccine or a placebo. The sample in question was peripheral blood, obtained in a trial of Ad26.COV2.S vaccine versus placebo.

The nucleotide sequence is given as TGCGCCAGCAGTCCGCGACCCAATTCGAACACCGGGGAGCTGTTTTTT. This encodes CASSPRPNSNTGELFF. The chain joins TRBV5-1 to TRBJ2-2; the D gene assignment is ambiguous. Trimming costs V 5 bases and J 0 bases, and their ends lie 14 bases apart. There are 16 amino acids in the CDR3, from cysteine to phenylalanine inclusive. Only the CDR3 part of the read is kept: 48 bases, read in frame from the first base. CDR1 and CDR2 are drawn from the germline V gene: SGHRS, YFSETQ.